Shown below are 14 T cell receptor beta chains from a single sample sequenced in a study of OX40 agonist ivuxolimab in advanced cancers. Repertoires were generated with immunoSEQ multiplex PCR, while TCRdb's copy carries only in-frame clones and drops some. The table has more than 45,000 clones, approximately 94% seen once. The material was CD4+ or CD8+ T cells sorted from blood, obtained in a trial of the OX40 agonist ivuxolimab. The receptors were gathered from an adult with an advanced solid tumor such as melanoma, head and neck, liver or kidney cancer.

The chain couples TRBV13 to TRBJ2-7; 12 nucleotides agree with TRBD2. CDR3 length: 15 residues. In germline, CDR1 is PRHDT, CDR2 FYEKMQ (reference sequence). V was pared by 5 bases and J by 3 bases, with 5 bases of the junction left unmatched. The CDR3 reads CASSHKTSGSYEQYF. The DNA of the CDR3 is TGTGCCAGCAGCCACAAGACTAGCGGGAGCTACGAGCAGTACTTC.

V usage is TRBV10-2 and J usage is TRBJ2-2; TRBD1 aligns across 10 bases. From germline, CDR1 is WSHSY and CDR2 SAAADI. The ends lost 2 bases at V and 6 bases at J; junction bases unmatched: 6. This CDR3 has 16 amino acids. CDR3 nucleotides: TGCGCCAGCAGTGAGACGGGACAGGGGAGACCCGGGGAGCTGTTTTTT. Its protein is CASSETGQGRPGELFF.

The rearrangement joins TRBV28 to TRBJ1-2, with TRBD1 as a possible D gene (6 bases). Trimming shortened V by 7 bases and J by 2 bases, and 11 bases separated the two germline ends. Germline CDR1 MDHEN, CDR2 SYDVKM. The CDR3 is 13 residues long. CDR3 nucleotides: TGTGCCAGCAAGGTCCAGGGGAACTATGGCTACACCTTC. Translation: CASKVQGNYGYTF.

The rearrangement uses TRBV4-1 and TRBJ1-1; 7 nucleotides line up with TRBD1. Trimming removed 4 bases from V and 0 bases from J; junction bases left unmatched: 8. The CDR3 is made up of 16 amino acids. The V gene's germline CDR1 is MGHRA and CDR2 YSYEKL. The CDR3 bases are TGCGCCAGCAGCCTACTACAGGGACAGCTGAACACTGAAGCTTTCTTT. Translated, it gives CASSLLQGQLNTEAFF.

V gene TRBV7-9 combines with J gene TRBJ1-2; no reliable D call. The CDR3 extends over 12 amino acids. The V gene's germline CDR1 is SEHNR and CDR2 FQNEAQ (reference sequence). Trimming removed 8 bases from V and 8 bases from J, with 15 bases in between. This chain's CDR3 is CASDRAQGGYTF. The CDR3 DNA is TGTGCCAGCGACCGGGCCCAAGGGGGCTACACCTTC.

The rearrangement joins TRBV30 to TRBJ2-7, with D perhaps TRBD1 (6 bases). Germline V gene data show CDR1 as GTSNPN and CDR2 as SVGIG (reference sequence). The CDR3 sequence is 15 residues long. V lost 0 bases to trimming and J lost 0 bases, with 12 bases between them. In DNA, the CDR3 is TGTGCCTGGAGTGTACCGGCAGGGGTCTCCTACGAGCAGTACTTC. Translating gives CAWSVPAGVSYEQYF.

V gene TRBV7-9 combines with J gene TRBJ2-6; D is undetermined. The length of the CDR3 is 17 residues. Trimming removed 1 base at V and 3 bases at J, with 13 bases between. Germline V lookup: CDR1 SEHNR, CDR2 FQNEAQ (reference sequence). CDR3 protein: CASSLEVRVFGANVLTF. CDR3 nucleotides: TGTGCCAGCAGCTTAGAAGTTAGGGTTTTTGGGGCCAACGTCCTGACTTTC.

With respect to this clone: The junction shows a germline mismatch at one end, possibly a read error. The gene calls are TRBV7-7 and TRBJ2-5, with D perhaps TRBD1 (6 bases). The germline V gene has CDR1 SSHAT and CDR2 FNYEAQ (reference sequence). This CDR3 has 16 residues. The CDR3 DNA reads TGTGCTAGCAGCCTGAGGACAGTGGCGGGTGGGGAGACCCAGTACTTC. It translates to CASSLRTVAGGETQYF.

This clone was seen a few times. This chain connects TRBV2 to TRBJ2-2; 12 bases line up with TRBD2. The CDR3 length is 15 residues. The ends lost 2 bases at V and 8 bases at J; junction bases unmatched: 3. Germline V gives CDR1 SNHLY, CDR2 FYNNEI. Here the CDR3 DNA reads TGTGCCAGCAGTGAACTAGCGGGAGGGCCAGGGGAGCTGTTTTTT. Its translation: CASSELAGGPGELFF. Drawing the rest from reference TRBV2 and TRBJ2-2, the complete variable domain is EPEVTQTPSHQVTQMGQEVILRCVPISNHLYFYWYRQILGQKVEFLVSFYNNEISEKSEIFDDQFSVERPDGSNFTLKIRSTKLEDSAMYFCASSELAGGPGELFFGEGSRLTVL.

The rearrangement links TRBV6-1 to TRBJ1-1; a possible D gene is TRBD1 (5 bases). The ends were cut back, 2 bases at V and 0 bases at J, with 13 bases in the middle. The CDR3 has 16 amino acids. Germline CDR1 is MNHNS and CDR2 is SASEGT. The CDR3 is CASSEWETVMNTEAFF. The CDR3 DNA reads as TGTGCCAGCAGTGAATGGGAGACAGTCATGAACACTGAAGCTTTCTTT.

This clone has only one observation. The chain is built from TRBV27 and TRBJ1-1; TRBD1 matches at 9 bases. J gave up 1 base and V 7 bases, and 4 bases lay outside the gene matches. Germline assignment: CDR1 MNHEY and CDR2 SMNVEV (reference sequence). This CDR3 contains 14 residues. The chain's CDR3 is CASTPDRGNTEAFF. The CDR3 nucleotides read TGTGCCAGCACCCCGGACAGGGGGAACACTGAAGCTTTCTTT.

V is TRBV6-1 and J is TRBJ2-2, with 9 bases identical to TRBD2. V was pared by 3 bases and J by 3 bases, with 8 bases of the junction left unmatched. Germline V gene data show CDR1 as MNHNS and CDR2 as SASEGT. The CDR3 has 17 residues. The CDR3 loop is CASSDWGGRADTGELFF. In nucleotides, the CDR3 is TGTGCCAGCAGTGATTGGGGCGGGAGGGCCGACACCGGGGAGCTGTTTTTT.

The J gene is TRBJ1-2, the V gene TRBV29-1; D call uncertain. The CDR3 has 12 residues. Trimming pared 2 bases from V and 4 bases from J, leaving 8 bases between. CDR1 is SQVTM and CDR2 is ANQGSEA in the germline V gene. CDR3 sequence (DNA): TGCAGCGTTGAACTCCAGACCTATGGCTACACCTTC. The encoded protein is CSVELQTYGYTF.

The rearrangement uses TRBV11-2 and TRBJ1-1, with D uncertain. With 1 base removed from V and 0 bases from J, the gap between germline ends came to 9 bases. Germline V gene data show CDR1 as SGHAT and CDR2 as FQNNGV. The CDR3 has 15 residues. CDR3 nucleotide sequence: TGTGCCAGCAGCTTAGGGGTATCAATGAACACTGAAGCTTTCTTT. This translates into CASSLGVSMNTEAFF.